This T cell receptor (beta chain) originates from a study of shared clonotypes between healthy human individuals. Study outcomes and limitations: Relative to memory subsets, naive subsets generally showed larger estimated richness.

Worth noting for this clone: Its target is not known.

Profiled with immunoSEQ multiplex PCR; TCRdb holds only in-frame clones, not every one. The repertoire holds about 670,000 clones, 55% to 75% seen once, with approximately 1.8% in the top ten. Specimen: memory CD4+ T cells sorted from blood. Described subset: CD45RA-negative fraction. This TCR was sampled from a woman aged 30 to 39 in good health.

The CDR3 reads CASSLSGLDPSYEQYF. The CDR3 DNA is TGTGCCAGCAGTTTATCCGGGTTGGACCCTTCCTACGAGCAGTACTTC. The genes are TRBV28 and TRBJ2-7; no reliable D call. CDR1 MDHEN and CDR2 SYDVKM come from the germline V gene. The CDR3 consists of 16 residues. V was shortened by 1 base and J by 1 base, with 14 bases between the two germline ends.